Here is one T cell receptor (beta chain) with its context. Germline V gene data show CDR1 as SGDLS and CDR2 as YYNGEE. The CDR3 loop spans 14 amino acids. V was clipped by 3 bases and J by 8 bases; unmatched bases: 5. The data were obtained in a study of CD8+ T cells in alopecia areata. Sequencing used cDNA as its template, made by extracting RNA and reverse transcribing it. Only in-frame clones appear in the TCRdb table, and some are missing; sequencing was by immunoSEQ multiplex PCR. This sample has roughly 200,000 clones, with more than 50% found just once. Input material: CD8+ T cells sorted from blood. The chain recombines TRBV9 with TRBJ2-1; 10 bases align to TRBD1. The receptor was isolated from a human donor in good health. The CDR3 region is CASSETGGLDEQFF. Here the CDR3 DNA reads TGTGCCAGCAGCGAGACAGGGGGCTTAGATGAGCAGTTCTTC.